A single sample gave rise to the 13 T cell receptor beta chains below, sequenced in a study of blood T cells in healthy people across ages. Alongside a J-beta primer mix, a sample-barcoded 5' primer served in a second PCR lasting 7 to 11 cycles. Each CDR3 protein gets one entry after TCRdb re-called the 5' RACE reads with MiXCR. The sample has roughly 860,000 distinct CDR3 sequences; 55% to 65% are singletons. Sequencing was done on a sample of blood. The receptor source for this set is a man between 25 and 39 years old in good health.

This sequence joins TRBV12-3 or TRBV12-4 and TRBJ1-2; perhaps TRBD1 as D (5 bases). The CDR3 has 13 residues. Trimming cost V 6 bases and J 6 bases, with 14 bases left between them. CDR3 nucleotide sequence: TGTGCCAGCAGGCAGGGCGTCAACCATGGCTACACCTTC. Its translation is CASRQGVNHGYTF.

In regard to this clonotype: No conserved phenylalanine or tryptophan ends this CDR3, so it is likely a read error. The V gene is TRBV25-1, the J gene TRBJ2-4; D unresolved. V was shortened by 2 bases and J by 0 bases, with 2 bases between the two germline ends. Germline CDR1 reads MGHDK; CDR2 reads SYGVNS. CDR3 size: 13 residues. This chain's CDR3 is CASSELAKNIQYL. CDR3 bases: TGTGCCAGCAGTGAACTAGCCAAAAACATTCAGTACTTA.

In its sample, this clonotype was seen many times. J is TRBJ2-3 and V is TRBV9; no clear D gene. Trimming took 2 bases from V and 3 from J, leaving 10 bases between them. Germline CDR1 reads SGDLS; CDR2 reads YYNGEE. The CDR3 is 14 residues long. The CDR3 loop is CASSVGIQTDTQYF. The CDR3 bases are TGTGCCAGCAGCGTGGGGATCCAGACAGATACGCAGTATTTT.

The rearrangement uses TRBV20-1 and TRBJ1-5, with D perhaps TRBD1 (6 bases). Germline V gene lookup returns CDR1 DFQATT and CDR2 SNEGSKA (reference sequence). The CDR3 contains 16 residues. V lost 5 bases to trimming and J lost 1 base, with 18 bases between them. Here the CDR3 reads CSAGGGGRRSNQPQHF. CDR3 sequence (DNA): TGCAGTGCTGGAGGTGGGGGGCGCAGAAGCAATCAGCCCCAGCATTTT.

This chain links TRBV12-3 or TRBV12-4 with TRBJ2-2, with 8 bases that match TRBD2. The CDR3 loop spans 15 amino acids. J lost 4 bases, V lost 3 bases, and 4 bases had no gene match. CDR3 amino acids: CASSLRGAGTGELFF. The CDR3 DNA follows: TGTGCCAGCAGTTTGCGGGGGGCGGGCACCGGGGAGCTGTTTTTT.

Notes on this clonotype: The junction does not match germline at one end; this may be a read error. The gene calls are TRBV7-2 and TRBJ2-5; D is ambiguous. The J call may be wrong; the DNA end is better matched by TRBJ2-7. The germline V gene encodes CDR1 SGHTA and CDR2 FQGNSA. The CDR3 extends over 13 amino acids. Written as DNA, the CDR3 is TGTGCCGGCAGCCCCCCAACCCTCTACGAGCAGTACTTC. Translated: CAGSPPTLYEQYF.

V is TRBV18 and J is TRBJ1-6; 9 nucleotides align to TRBD1. V lost 5 bases, J lost 5 bases, and 4 bases stayed unmatched. CDR1 and CDR2 (germline): KGHSH, LQKENI. The CDR3 covers 15 residues. This chain's CDR3 is CASSIRDRDNSPLHF. In DNA, the CDR3 is TGTGCCAGCTCAATCCGGGACAGGGATAATTCACCCCTCCACTTT.

This clonotype turned up a few times. V gene TRBV29-1 combines with J gene TRBJ2-7, with D perhaps TRBD1 (6 bases). The CDR3 runs 14 residues. The germline V gene encodes CDR1 SQVTM and CDR2 ANQGSEA. V lost 2 bases, J lost 0 bases, and 11 bases lay in between. CDR3 in amino acids: CSVENQDSSYEQYF. The DNA of the CDR3 is TGCAGCGTTGAAAACCAGGACAGCTCCTACGAGCAGTACTTC.

This chain uses TRBV7-2 with TRBJ2-6; no firm D call. The V end lost 1 base, the J end lost 4 bases, and 5 bases lay between the germline ends. Germline lookup yields CDR1 SGHTA and CDR2 FQGNSA. The CDR3 length is 14 residues. CDR3 sequence (DNA): TGTGCCAGCAGCTTAGATCGGGGGGCCAACGTCCTGACTTTC. Protein product: CASSLDRGANVLTF.

The gene calls are TRBV20-1 and TRBJ2-3; D gene unclear. Germline V gene data show CDR1 as DFQATT and CDR2 as SNEGSKA (reference sequence). Trimming left V 0 bases short and J 3 bases short, with 13 bases between. The CDR3 totals 15 residues. CDR3 sequence: CSARDLALLTDTQYF. The CDR3 region has the DNA TGCAGTGCTAGAGATTTAGCACTCCTGACAGATACGCAGTATTTT.

The rearrangement links TRBV4-3 to TRBJ2-1, with D perhaps matching TRBD2 (6 bases). From germline, CDR1 is LGHNA and CDR2 YSLEER. The V end lost 0 bases, the J end lost 12 bases, and 6 bases lay between the germline ends. The CDR3 has 11 amino acids. DNA for the CDR3: TGCGCCAGCAGCCAAGACGGGGGGCAGTTCTTC. Translated, it gives CASSQDGGQFF.

J is TRBJ2-1 and V is TRBV5-5; D is undetermined. Trimming shortened V by 5 bases and J by 1 base, and 13 bases separated the two germline ends. The CDR3 totals 15 residues. The germline V gene has CDR1 SGHKS and CDR2 YYEKEE (reference sequence). The CDR3 loop reads CASSFDTPSYNEQFF. CDR3 nucleotide sequence: TGTGCCAGCAGTTTCGACACCCCGTCCTACAATGAGCAGTTCTTC.

This clonotype was seen once. V is TRBV30 and J is TRBJ1-2; 7 nucleotides agree with TRBD1. The CDR3 consists of 14 residues. Germline V lookup: CDR1 GTSNPN, CDR2 SVGIG (reference sequence). J gave up 1 base and V 1 base, and 3 bases lay outside the gene matches. The CDR3 is CAWSGQGRNYGYTF. CDR3 bases: TGTGCCTGGAGTGGACAGGGCCGTAACTATGGCTACACCTTC.